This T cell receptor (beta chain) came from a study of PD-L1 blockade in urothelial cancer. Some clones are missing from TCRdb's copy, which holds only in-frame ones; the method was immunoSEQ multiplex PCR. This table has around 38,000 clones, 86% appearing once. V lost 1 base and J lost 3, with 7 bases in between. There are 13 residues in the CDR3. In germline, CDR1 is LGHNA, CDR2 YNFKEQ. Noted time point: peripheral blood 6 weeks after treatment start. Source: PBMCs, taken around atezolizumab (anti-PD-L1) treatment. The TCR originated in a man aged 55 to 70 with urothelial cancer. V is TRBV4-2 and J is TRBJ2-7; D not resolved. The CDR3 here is CASSQVNGYEQYF. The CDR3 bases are TGTGCCAGCAGCCAAGTCAACGGCTACGAGCAGTACTTC.